A selection of T cell receptor beta chains follows, all from one sample in a study of CD8 T cells in Susac syndrome. TCRdb itself ran the immunoSEQ multiplex PCR reads through MiXCR, one entry per CDR3 protein. The data hold 200,000 to 300,000 distinct CDR3 sequences, with almost 97% observed a single time. Sequencing input: CD4+ T cells from PBMCs. These receptors were collected from a human donor with Susac syndrome. The CDR3 runs from the conserved cysteine through the conserved F or W. D genes are given only for firm matches. Clone sizes are given selectively: once, few, many, or a class where the clone is expanded.

size | D | J | V | CDR3 | DNA
NA | TRBD1 | TRBJ1-5 | TRBV30 | CAWSVPRTGLNQPQHF | TGTGCCTGGAGTGTACCCCGGACAGGCCTCAATCAGCCCCAGCATTTT
NA | NA | TRBJ1-3 | TRBV9 | CASSGGTPGNTIYF | TGTGCCAGCAGCGGCGGGACTCCTGGAAACACCATATATTTT
NA | TRBD2 | TRBJ2-7 | TRBV19 | CASSGSRTSGYDEQYF | TGTGCCAGTAGTGGATCCCGGACTAGCGGGTATGACGAGCAGTACTTC
NA | TRBD1 | TRBJ1-4 | TRBV18 | CASSPKGTGPEKLFF | TGTGCCAGCTCACCAAAAGGGACAGGCCCCGAAAAACTGTTTTTT
NA | NA | TRBJ2-7 | TRBV7-9 | CASSLASRPNLREQYF | TGTGCCAGCAGCTTAGCGAGCCGCCCCAACCTACGGGAGCAGTACTTC
NA | NA | TRBJ1-3 | TRBV28 | CASSVTMESSGNTIYF | TGTGCCAGCAGTGTTACTATGGAGAGCTCTGGAAACACCATATATTTT
once | NA | TRBJ1-5 | TRBV3-1 | CASSQDTQVSNQPQHF | TGTGCCAGCAGCCAAGATACCCAAGTGTCAAATCAGCCCCAGCATTTT
NA | NA | TRBJ2-1 | TRBV27 | CASSPRSREKSYNEQFF | TGTGCCAGCAGTCCCCGGAGTCGAGAAAAGTCCTACAATGAGCAGTTCTTC
few | NA | TRBJ1-5 | TRBV27 | CASSLQGPYSNQPQHF | TGTGCCAGCAGTTTACAGGGTCCTTATAGCAATCAGCCCCAGCATTTT
once | TRBD1 | TRBJ2-1 | TRBV28 | CASSLHPGQGSYNEQFF | TGTGCCAGCAGTTTACATCCGGGACAGGGCTCCTACAATGAGCAGTTCTTC
NA | TRBD1 | TRBJ2-7 | TRBV5-6 | CASSSRTGEYF | TGTGCCAGCAGCTCCCGGACAGGGGAGTACTTC
NA | TRBD2 | TRBJ2-7 | TRBV5-1 | CASSLSVAGIYEQYF | TGCGCCAGCAGCTTGTCGGTAGCGGGAATCTACGAGCAGTACTTC
NA | TRBD1 | TRBJ1-2 | TRBV20-1 | CSARDQGTGNYGYTF | TGCAGTGCTAGAGACCAAGGGACAGGGAACTATGGCTACACCTTC
NA | NA | TRBJ2-5 | TRBV7-9 | CASSFGGPTQETQYF | TGTGCCAGCAGCTTCGGGGGGCCCACACAAGAGACCCAGTACTTC
NA | TRBD1 | TRBJ2-2 | TRBV15 | CATSRGTGNTGELFF | TGTGCCACCAGCAGAGGGACAGGCAACACCGGGGAGCTGTTTTTT
NA | NA | TRBJ2-5 | TRBV20-1 | CSASSETQYF | TGCAGTGCTAGTTCGGAGACCCAGTACTTC
NA | NA | TRBJ1-2 | TRBV30 | CAWLNYGYTF | TGTGCCTGGTTAAACTATGGCTACACCTTC
NA | NA | TRBJ2-7 | TRBV28 | CASSSPAAKAYEQYF | TGTGCCAGCAGTTCCCCAGCCGCGAAAGCCTACGAGCAGTACTTC
NA | NA | TRBJ2-1 | TRBV21-1 | CASSKALFGTGQGVNEQFF | TGTGCCAGCAGCAAAGCGCTTTTTGGGACGGGACAGGGTGTCAATGAGCAGTTCTTC
NA | NA | TRBJ2-7 | TRBV20-1 | CSARQTGIGYEQYF | TGCAGTGCTAGACAAACAGGGATAGGCTACGAGCAGTACTTC
NA | NA | TRBJ2-1 | TRBV4-1 | CASSRPLNEQFF | TGCGCCAGCAGTCGGCCCCTCAATGAGCAGTTCTTC
NA | TRBD1 | TRBJ2-1 | TRBV14 | CASSRPGTGYNEQFF | TGTGCCAGCAGCCGCCCCGGGACAGGGTACAATGAGCAGTTCTTC
once | NA | TRBJ1-1 | TRBV12-3/TRBV12-4 | CASSLMQLEAFF | TGTGCCAGCAGTTTAATGCAGCTTGAAGCTTTCTTT
NA | NA | TRBJ2-5 | TRBV19 | CASSPIWGFSETQYF | TGTGCCAGTAGTCCGATTTGGGGGTTCAGTGAGACCCAGTACTTC
NA | NA | TRBJ2-7 | TRBV5-1 | CASSLEGRPGEQYF | TGCGCCAGCAGCTTGGAAGGCCGTCCTGGCGAGCAGTACTTC
NA | NA | TRBJ2-7 | TRBV19 | CASSMQTYEQYF | TGTGCCAGTAGTATGCAGACCTACGAGCAGTACTTC
NA | NA | TRBJ1-1 | TRBV30 | CAWSPSTKVAFF | TGTGCCTGGAGTCCCTCAACCAAAGTAGCTTTCTTT
NA | NA | TRBJ2-1 | TRBV12-3/TRBV12-4 | CASSLPLSSYNEQFF | TGTGCCAGCAGTTTACCACTGAGCTCCTACAATGAGCAGTTCTTC
NA | NA | TRBJ1-4 | TRBV29-1 | CSVGGGETTNEKLFF | TGCAGCGTTGGAGGAGGGGAAACAACTAATGAAAAACTGTTTTTT
NA | NA | TRBJ2-1 | TRBV20-1 | CSASRLVNEQFF | TGCAGTGCTTCCCGACTAGTCAATGAGCAGTTCTTC
NA | NA | TRBJ2-1 | TRBV9 | CASSVALGEQFF | TGTGCCAGCAGCGTAGCTCTCGGTGAGCAGTTCTTC
NA | NA | TRBJ1-1 | TRBV7-2 | CASRSGGGFMNTEAFF | TGTGCCAGTCGCTCGGGTGGGGGGTTTATGAACACTGAAGCTTTCTTT
once | TRBD2 | TRBJ2-1 | TRBV7-8 | CASAVTGGYNEQFF | TGTGCCAGCGCGGTAACGGGAGGATACAATGAGCAGTTCTTC
NA | TRBD2 | TRBJ2-2 | TRBV7-2 | CASSPGTSDAGELFF | TGTGCCAGCAGCCCAGGGACTAGCGACGCCGGGGAGCTGTTTTTT
NA | NA | TRBJ2-7 | TRBV3-1 | CASSQAALSYEQYF | TGTGCCAGCAGCCAAGCTGCACTCTCCTACGAGCAGTACTTC
once | NA | TRBJ1-1 | TRBV24-1 | CATSGPRGEGGTEAFF | TGTGCCACCAGTGGACCCCGCGGTGAGGGCGGCACTGAAGCTTTCTTT
NA | TRBD2 | TRBJ2-2 | TRBV20-1 | CSARGGSVGGELFF | TGCAGTGCTAGGGGCGGGAGCGTCGGCGGGGAGCTGTTTTTT
NA | TRBD2 | TRBJ2-7 | TRBV30 | CARGTSGSYEQHF | TGTGCCCGCGGGACTAGCGGGAGCTACGAGCAGCACTTC
NA | TRBD2 | TRBJ2-1 | TRBV7-2 | CASSMTSARDEQFF | TGTGCCAGCAGCATGACTAGCGCGAGGGATGAGCAGTTCTTC
NA | NA | TRBJ2-5 | TRBV7-9 | CASSLLDGSYQYF | TGTGCCAGCAGCTTATTGGACGGCTCGTACCAGTACTTC